Following are 7 T cell receptor beta chains from one sample sequenced in a study of T-cell memory formation after mild COVID-19. TCRdb independently ran MiXCR on the 5' RACE reads; one entry per CDR3 protein. Of under 450,000 distinct CDR3 sequences in the sample, 20% to 25% are singletons; the top ten hold 21%. Specimen: PBMCs or a T cell subset sorted from them (not recorded which). These receptors all stem from a man younger than 35 who had mild COVID-19 (a few samples of this study predate the infection). Cell type and time point are not known.

The genes are TRBV6-5 and TRBJ1-1, with unresolved D. V lost 6 bases, J lost 1 base, and 15 bases lay in between. The CDR3 spans 15 residues. The germline V gene has CDR1 MNHEY and CDR2 SVGAGI. The CDR3 sequence is CASRTPGGKNTEAFF. CDR3 bases: TGTGCCAGCAGGACCCCAGGAGGGAAGAACACTGAAGCTTTCTTT.

This clonotype was found a few times. V and J are TRBV18 and TRBJ1-5, with TRBD1 matching over 11 bases. This CDR3 region has 16 residues. Germline trimming cut 4 bases from V and 8 bases from J; bases unmatched to any gene: 10. CDR1 is KGHSH and CDR2 is LQKENI in the germline V gene. The CDR3 region has the DNA TGTGCCAGCTCACAAACGACCGGGACAGGGGGAGAGCCCCAGCATTTT. It is translated as CASSQTTGTGGEPQHF.

This clonotype was detected a few times. The CDR3 is CASSLDHRGAYNEQFF. The DNA for the CDR3 is TGTGCCAGCAGCTTAGATCACAGGGGGGCCTACAATGAGCAGTTCTTC. The chain recombines TRBV11-2 with TRBJ2-1; TRBD1 matches 8 bases. CDR1 is SGHAT, CDR2 FQNNGV, per germline. The CDR3 runs to 16 residues. J gave up 2 bases and V 0 bases, and 3 bases lay outside the gene matches.

The chain employs TRBV5-1 and TRBJ1-6; D not certain. Germline CDR1 and CDR2: SGHRS and YFSETQ. Trimming pared 0 bases from V and 7 bases from J, leaving 5 bases between. The CDR3 is 13 residues long. CDR3 nucleotides: TGCGCCAGCAGCTTGGCCTGGAATTCACCCCTCCACTTT. Amino acids: CASSLAWNSPLHF. Based on the CDR3 plus reference TRBV5-1 and TRBJ1-6, the full variable domain is KAGVTQTPRYLIKTRGQQVTLSCSPISGHRSVSWYQQTPGQGLQFLFEYFSETQRNKGNFPGRFSGRQFSNSRSEMNVSTLELGDSALYLCASSLAWNSPLHFGNGTRLTVT.

The rearrangement joins TRBV12-3 or TRBV12-4 to TRBJ1-4, with a possible D match to TRBD1 (6 bases). This CDR3 is built from 16 residues. V was pared by 6 bases and J by 7 bases, with 21 bases between. CDR3 amino acids: CASSRRGLGIGEKLFF. For the CDR3, the DNA is TGTGCCAGCAGCCGCCGGGGGCTAGGAATTGGTGAAAAACTGTTTTTT.

This clonotype was counted many times. The genes are TRBV7-2 and TRBJ2-1, with TRBD2 matching over 9 bases. The CDR3 consists of 14 residues. The J segment lost 3 bases and the V segment lost 7 bases, leaving 4 bases of the junction unmatched. From germline, CDR1 is SGHTA and CDR2 FQGNSA. The CDR3: CASTKTSGYNEQFF. CDR3 DNA: TGTGCCAGCACGAAGACTAGCGGCTACAATGAGCAGTTCTTC.

This clonotype was seen more than once but under ten times. The chain has TRBV4-3 and TRBJ1-1; maybe TRBD1 (5 bases). The germline V and J ends were trimmed by 1 base and 9 bases, with 12 bases remaining between them. CDR3 length equals 13 residues. Germline V gives CDR1 LGHNA, CDR2 YSLEER. The CDR3 coding sequence is TGCGCCAGCAGCCAAGGGGAGGGGCAGAAAGCTTTCTTT. Translation gives CASSQGEGQKAFF.